The clone carrying this T cell receptor beta chain was observed a handful of times. Antigen unknown. Germline CDR1 reads LNHDA; CDR2 reads SQIVND (reference sequence). V shed 3 bases, J shed 7 bases, and the junction held 7 bases outside the gene matches. The CDR3 is 15 residues long. The data were obtained in a study of vaccination and CD4 T cells after COVID-19. Background on the study: The interval from dose two to post-vaccine sampling had a median of about 66 days, and it ranged from 14 to 241. Regarding the study as a whole: Spike mono-reactivity held for 304 of 307 vaccine-specific clones in convalescent patients.

The treatment: roughly ten-day PBMC culture with coronavirus spike peptide pools or control peptides (ViraFEST assay). ViraFEST enlarged antigen-specific T cell populations with peptide pools and afterwards sequenced TCRs. The Oncomine TCR Beta short-read assay was what sequenced the DNA obtained from cultured CD4+ T cells. MiXCR, applied by TCRdb to the PCR reads, yields one record per CDR3 protein. Of fewer than 13,000 distinct CDR3 sequences listed, 45% to 60% are singletons. The chain has TRBV19 and TRBJ2-1; 9 nucleotides line up with TRBD2. The receptor comes from a human donor who had recovered from COVID-19. Source material: CD4+ T cells from blood, cultured in vitro. This chain's CDR3 is CASSMWGGGGNEQFF. CDR3 DNA: TGTGCCAGTAGTATGTGGGGCGGGGGGGGAAATGAGCAGTTCTTC.